This T cell receptor beta chain was recovered during a study of cytomegalovirus exposure and HLA in healthy donors (dated by TCRdb to the late 2010s). With regard to the full study: An earlier analysis of approximately 550 of the donors reported approximately 270 Gb of sequence data and about 100 million unique TCR beta sequences from about 179 million T cells. An early release that covered roughly 600 HLA-typed donors contained approximately 320 gigabases of sequencing data and 65 million to 100 million unique TCR sequences. Among the roughly 400 genotyped donors, approximately 77% belonged to the genetic ancestry cluster associated with self-reported Caucasian donors. The study was designed to test whether signatures of past pathogen exposure could be identified by cataloging public T cell receptors. Using immunosequencing, the study profiled T cell repertoires from around 670 subjects and related those repertoires to cytomegalovirus serostatus. Besides the first cohort of approximately 710 subjects, a separate validation cohort made up of roughly 120 different subjects was used. High-throughput TCR immunosequencing, statistical association of individual TCRs with disease status, and machine learning were combined to predict cytomegalovirus infection status. A later analysis re-analyzed previously published TCR beta repertoires from roughly 600 donors and added high-resolution HLA genotyping to study TCR occurrence patterns. The later analysis used no new phenotypic data to find candidate immune exposures, relying instead on TCR beta sequences and their occurrence across donors. An earlier analysis of some 500 of the donors used high-throughput TCR beta sequencing to judge whether each TCR beta V gene segment behaved as functional or pseudogenic. Donor age, sex, ethnicity and CMV serostatus were compiled together with the repertoire data. A later genetic analysis took genome-wide SNP genotypes for about 65% of the 666 donors and used that subset as a discovery cohort. Every repertoire in the discovery cohort had been generated on one and the same sequencing platform. HLA typing covered class I and class II loci at four-digit resolution. The number of typed donors differed by locus: about 620-640 for A, B, C, DRB1 and DQB1; approximately 520 for DQA1; approximately 600 for DPA1; and roughly 490 for DPB1. Roughly 5 DR-DQ haplotypes were handled as single units for association and clustering, since linkage in the cohort was strong. On average, roughly 240,000 unique TCR beta nucleotide sequences were sequenced per donor among more than 350 genotyped donors of the cohort, with roughly 18% of those sequences being non-productive. General conclusions and limits of the study: A total of roughly 160 TCR beta chains were listed by the study as associated with cytomegalovirus. Most CMV-associated TCR beta chains appeared to be HLA-restricted in a later analysis, and the HLA associations seemed to be driven largely by CMV exposure. V-gene and J-gene trimming of TCR beta chains was associated with a missense DCLRE1C variant in a later genetic analysis, and the association was replicated in an independent cohort. Because some donors lacked HLA typing at each locus, the association tests relied only on the typed subset. Some IMGT-functional V segments, including TRBV6-2 and TRBV6-3, could not be distinguished by the 87-base-pair reads and were therefore excluded. Only TCR beta chains were sequenced in this cohort, and the absence of alpha or paired-chain data limited detectable features. A further reported finding was that TCR beta sequences accurately predicted the HLA-A and HLA-B alleles for most subjects in the first cohort. Assigning TCR associations to individual alleles was difficult when HLA alleles, especially DR and DQ, strongly co-occurred. A later genetic analysis reported fewer N-insertions in productive TCRs among donors in an Asian-associated ancestry cluster than the approximately 670-donor mean. In a later analysis, several top co-occurrence clusters were reported to appear linked to parvovirus B19, influenza, CMV and Epstein-Barr virus. In an earlier analysis of over 550 of the donors, most TCR beta V segments were observed in productive rearrangements about 87% or about 30% of the time, broadly matching IMGT annotations. Correlated functional status among segregating V segments might be attributable to linkage disequilibrium, but an unknown experimental factor could not be ruled out. Most TCR sequences were observed very rarely across donors, whereas some public TCRs were present in many individuals. The sequencing pipeline was judged likely to have produced a cluster of highly shared sequence variants as a technical artifact. A few of the identified cytomegalovirus-associated TCR beta chains were confirmed in vitro to be specific for cytomegalovirus antigens. Presence/absence analyses assumed roughly uniform sequencing depth across donors, an assumption that may not hold. The authors suggested that the approach could potentially be extended to other disease states and immunological phenotypes. The only immune exposure information available for the cohort was CMV serostatus. In a later analysis, more than 15,000 TCR beta sequences were associated with specific HLA alleles at a false discovery rate of 0.05. Because counts were too low, roughly 17 rarely observed V segments, including chromosome 9 orphons, were left out of the earlier analysis of 587 of the donors. Cytomegalovirus status was reported to be diagnosed by the classifier with high specificity and sensitivity in both the original and validation cohorts. A later analysis found that HLA-associated TCR beta chains were more clonally expanded and had lower generation probabilities than equally common non-associated chains. In a later analysis, the rate of TCR association differed among HLA loci, with DRB1 alleles having the most associated TCRs and HLA-C alleles having the fewest.

Libraries were made using the immunoSEQ multiplex PCR assay. A mixture of 60 forward primers for TCR Vbeta segments and 13 reverse primers for TCR Jbeta segments was used in the multiplex PCR. A multiplex PCR assay on genomic DNA amplified the CDR3 region of rearranged TCR beta genes. On the Illumina HiSeq System, the amplified TCR beta libraries were sequenced as 87-base-pair reads. Concerning the study's data processing: A later analysis counted around 72 million unique TCR beta chains across the 550 to 700 repertoires, and 9.5 million to 11 million of these chains were shared by at least two donors. A nearest-neighbor algorithm error-corrected the raw reads and collapsed the reads into unique sequences, merging closely related sequences to remove PCR and sequencing errors. Alignment of CDR3 sequences to IMGT reference sequences was used to assign V, D and J gene segments. Each retained sequence needed at least a six-nucleotide match to both a V gene segment and a J gene segment. A rearrangement counted as productive if the CDR3 had no stop codons and remained in frame with V and J, and every other rearrangement counted as non-productive. Following IMGT convention, CDR3 was defined as the stretch from the second conserved V-encoded cysteine up to the conserved J-encoded phenylalanine. In an earlier analysis of more than 550 of the donors, sequences lacking an unambiguous match to a single V gene segment were excluded. An earlier analysis of a few hundred of the donors called V segments functional above 56.7% productive rearrangements and segregating when the between-donor standard deviation exceeded 5%. A statistical classification framework was built to diagnose cytomegalovirus status from the catalog of TCR beta chain sequences. V and J gene assignment, in a later analysis, came from comparing TCR nucleotide sequences with IMGT/GENE-DB human TR gene sequences. The TCRdist pipeline was used in a later analysis to assign CDR3 sequences and most-parsimonious VDJ recombination scenarios. In a later analysis, every TCR beta chain was defined by the combination of its CDR3 amino acid sequence and its V-gene family, and reads without a unique V-gene family were dropped. To address suspected cross-contamination and a sequencing artifact, a later analysis removed around 590 highly shared, low-generation-probability nucleotide sequences. For each public chain, a later analysis derived a clonal expansion index from normalized ranks of inferred template counts within each repertoire. A later analysis computed generation probabilities with a VDJ recombination model fitted to out-of-frame rearrangements, and checked the results against IGoR. In a later analysis, TCR-TCR, TCR-HLA and TCR-CMV co-occurrence was scored with hypergeometric tests, and a repertoire-size bias correction was applied to TCR pairs. A later analysis estimated false discovery rates by permuting HLA or CMV assignments 20 times. A later analysis grouped co-occurring TCRs with DBSCAN, adding TCRdist sequence similarity when clustering within HLA-allele-positive subsets. Co-occurrence clustering excluded repertoires with fewer than 30,000 or more than 120,000 public chains, plus five with anomalous nucleotide sharing. TCRdb holds this immuneACCESS table with in-frame rearrangements only. Some clones are missing; in checked studies, unresolved V genes explain under half, and the rest has no known cause. The V and J calls and clone size are taken from that table; D and trimming were inferred from the DNA. Across this sample there are about 37,000 clones, with around two thirds seen only once. The ten largest account for roughly 6.3% of the sample.

A note on this clone: Its antigen has not been determined. No conserved phenylalanine or tryptophan is present at the end of the CDR3, so a read error is the likely explanation.

In the germline V gene, CDR1 corresponds to MDHEN and CDR2 to SYDVKM. Trimming takes 2 bases off V and 6 bases off J; junction bases not matched to a gene: 8. Ends included, the CDR3 has 15 residues. The kept DNA is CDR3 alone, 45 bases in frame from the first base. The cohort comprised 710 or so healthy bone marrow donors. At the time of sampling, all cohort members were nominally healthy, though unrecorded immune exposures were likely present. The donor was CMV seronegative and was included in the group of 352 seronegative cohort members. A peripheral blood sample was provided by each donor, and peripheral blood mononuclear cells were used for TCR beta sequencing. The Qiagen DNeasy Blood Extraction Kit was used to extract genomic DNA from the blood cell samples.

What was sequenced was PBMCs. This clonotype was obtained from a man aged 25 to 40 in good health and CMV-seronegative. The chain joins TRBV28 to TRBJ1-1, and 8 junction bases match TRBD1. The sequenced DNA is TGTGCCAGCAGTTTAAAGGCAGGGGGCTTGCCTGAAGCTTTCCTT. Its product reads: CASSLKAGGLPEAFL.